The 18 T cell receptor beta chains below come from one sample, sequenced in a study of blood T cell repertoires in COVID-19. This table comes from immunoSEQ multiplex PCR, and its TCRdb copy is limited to in-frame clones, with some not included. The sample has approximately 72,000 clones, approximately 87% seen once. Material: peripheral blood. The source of these receptors is a woman aged 80 or over with acute or convalescent COVID-19.

V and J are TRBV6-1 and TRBJ1-1; D perhaps matches TRBD1 (6 bases). The V end was cut by 2 bases, the J end by 6 bases, with 10 bases between. Germline CDR1 is MNHNS and CDR2 is SASEGT. The CDR3 is 13 amino acids. The CDR3 reads CASSEMGAPEAFF. CDR3 sequence (DNA): TGTGCCAGCAGTGAAATGGGGGCCCCTGAAGCTTTCTTT.

The V and J genes are TRBV19 and TRBJ2-1, with 8 nucleotides matching TRBD2. The V segment lost 4 bases and the J segment 10 bases; nucleotides outside the gene matches: 18. This CDR3 comprises 17 residues. Germline V lookup: CDR1 LNHDA, CDR2 SQIVND (reference sequence). CDR3 region: CASSTRFSGTPGGEQFF. CDR3 nucleotide sequence: TGTGCCAGTAGTACCCGGTTTAGCGGGACCCCGGGGGGCGAGCAGTTCTTC.

This sequence joins TRBV11-2 and TRBJ1-1; D perhaps matches TRBD1 (6 bases). The CDR3 covers 15 residues. The germline V gene has CDR1 SGHAT and CDR2 FQNNGV. V lost 1 base and J lost 10, with 19 bases in between. Here the CDR3 reads CASSLAWDTLRGAFF. The CDR3 nucleotides are TGTGCCAGCAGCTTAGCCTGGGACACGCTTAGGGGAGCTTTCTTT.

The chain is built from TRBV7-6 and TRBJ1-2; 9 nucleotides align to TRBD1. V was pared by 1 base and J by 3 bases, with 9 bases of the junction left unmatched. The CDR3 is made up of 17 amino acids. The germline V gene encodes CDR1 SGHVS and CDR2 FNYEAQ. The CDR3 is CASSLDVGTGTDYGYTF. The CDR3 nucleotides are TGTGCCAGCAGCTTAGACGTAGGGACAGGGACAGACTATGGCTACACCTTC.

The chain joins TRBV7-6 to TRBJ2-7, with no clear D. V shed 1 base and J shed 0 bases, with 10 bases lying between them. The CDR3 runs to 15 residues. Germline CDR1 SGHVS, CDR2 FNYEAQ. Written as DNA, the CDR3 is TGTGCCAGCAGCTTAGTTGGCCGGAGCTCCTACGAGCAGTACTTC. It encodes CASSLVGRSSYEQYF.

The chain is built from TRBV3-1 (or the pseudogene TRBV3-2) and TRBJ2-7, with D maybe TRBD2 (5 bases). The CDR3 totals 14 residues. Germline V gene data show CDR1 as LGHDT and CDR2 as YNNKEL (reference sequence). Trimming cost V 10 bases and J 2 bases, with 18 bases left between them. DNA for the CDR3: TGTGCCACCACCGGTTCCGGGAATCCCTACGAGCAGTACTTC. Amino acid sequence: CATTGSGNPYEQYF.

The CDR3 coding sequence is TGTGCCAGCAGCTTTGGAGGAGGGTATGGCTACACCTTC. Its protein is CASSFGGGYGYTF. The genes are TRBV5-6 and TRBJ1-2; no firm D call. Germline CDR1 reads SGHDT; CDR2 reads YYEEEE. The CDR3 length is 13 residues. The germline V and J ends were trimmed by 2 bases and 5 bases, with 10 bases remaining between them.

V and J are TRBV7-3 and TRBJ2-2, with 7 bases matching TRBD1. J gave up 2 bases and V 4 bases, and 4 bases lay outside the gene matches. The CDR3 is made up of 15 amino acids. The V gene's germline CDR1 is SGHTA and CDR2 FQGTGA. CDR3 loop: CASSSRDSNTGELFF. In nucleotides, the CDR3 is TGTGCCAGCAGCTCCCGGGACAGTAACACCGGGGAGCTGTTTTTT.

The chain recombines TRBV5-4 with TRBJ2-7; 9 nucleotides align to TRBD1. The CDR3 loop spans 16 amino acids. Germline assignment: CDR1 SGHNT and CDR2 YYREEE (reference sequence). Losses at the gene ends were 4 bases for V and 2 bases for J; bases not matched to a gene: 10. The CDR3 is CASSRKTGGATYEQYF. The CDR3 DNA sequence: TGTGCCAGCAGCCGAAAAACAGGGGGCGCAACCTACGAGCAGTACTTC.

The V gene is TRBV29-1, the J gene TRBJ2-6, with TRBD1 as a possible D gene (5 bases). The ends were cut back, 5 bases at V and 0 bases at J, with 5 bases in the middle. CDR3 size: 13 residues. The germline gives CDR1 SQVTM, CDR2 ANQGSEA. Here the CDR3 reads CSVRGSGANVLTF. The CDR3 DNA reads as TGCAGCGTTAGGGGCTCTGGGGCCAACGTCCTGACTTTC.

The CDR3 protein is CASSLVRGGQETQYF. DNA for the CDR3: TGTGCCAGCAGCTTAGTTCGTGGCGGACAAGAGACCCAGTACTTC. The chain uses TRBV7-9 and TRBJ2-5; D unresolved. V was trimmed by 1 base and J by 2 bases, leaving 11 bases between them. Germline lookup yields CDR1 SEHNR and CDR2 FQNEAQ (reference sequence). This CDR3 has 15 amino acids.

A single count supports this clone. This chain joins TRBV2 and TRBJ1-2; 8 bases align to TRBD1. Germline CDR1 and CDR2: SNHLY and FYNNEI. The CDR3 has 17 residues. J was trimmed by 6 bases and V by 2 bases; bases with no gene match: 14. CDR3 sequence (DNA): TGTGCCAGCAGTGAATTTCCCCCGGGACAGGCAAATGATGGCTACACCTTC. Protein sequence: CASSEFPPGQANDGYTF.

The chain links TRBV7-3 to TRBJ2-6; 9 positions match TRBD1. V was pared by 6 bases and J by 7 bases, with 7 bases of the junction left unmatched. CDR1 and CDR2 from the germline V gene are SGHTA and FQGTGA. The CDR3 runs to 15 residues. The CDR3 is CASSSPGQGANVLTF. DNA of the CDR3: TGTGCCAGCAGTTCCCCGGGACAGGGTGCCAACGTCCTGACTTTC.

The CDR3 spells CASSPRRQYF. The DNA of the CDR3 is TGTGCCAGCAGTCCCCGGAGGCAGTACTTC. The gene calls are TRBV28 and TRBJ2-7, with unresolved D. This CDR3 spans 10 amino acids. V lost 5 bases and J 9 bases, leaving 8 bases between the germline ends. The germline V gene has CDR1 MDHEN and CDR2 SYDVKM.

The chain has TRBV13 and TRBJ2-4, with 9 bases matching TRBD1. Germline assignment: CDR1 PRHDT and CDR2 FYEKMQ (reference sequence). The CDR3 extends over 17 amino acids. After removal of 4 bases from V and 2 bases from J, the junction contained 9 bases not matched to a gene. In nucleotides, the CDR3 is TGTGCCAGCAGCTCGTCCCGGGACAGGGAGCCCAAAAACATTCAGTACTTC. Amino acids: CASSSSRDREPKNIQYF.

The chain recombines TRBV2 with TRBJ2-2; D remains ambiguous. This CDR3 has 14 residues. CDR1 SNHLY and CDR2 FYNNEI come from the germline V gene. Trimming shortened V by 6 bases and J by 0 bases, and 8 bases separated the two germline ends. The CDR3 sequence is CASRVNTNTGELFF. CDR3 DNA: TGTGCCAGCAGAGTCAACACGAACACCGGGGAGCTGTTTTTT.

This chain connects TRBV11-3 to TRBJ2-5; 7 positions agree with TRBD1. The CDR3 contains 15 residues. The germline CDR1 and CDR2 sequences are SGHNT and YENEEA. Trimming took 3 bases from V and 5 from J; bases not matched to a gene: 9. CDR3 coding DNA: TGTGCCAGCAGCTTGGGGCGACAGGGTGGGGAGACCCAGTACTTC. Its protein is CASSLGRQGGETQYF.

The chain recombines TRBV5-5 with TRBJ2-7; D uncertain. Per the germline V gene, CDR1 is SGHKS and CDR2 is YYEKEE (reference sequence). Trimming took 1 base from V and 4 from J, leaving 12 bases between them. The CDR3 runs to 14 residues. The CDR3 coding sequence is TGTGCCAGCAGCTTGAATCAGGTCCCTTACGAGCAGTACTTC. Translating gives CASSLNQVPYEQYF.